The source of this T cell receptor beta chain is a study of control samples from healthy donors and cancer patients. Assay: immunoSEQ multiplex PCR; the TCRdb copy retains only in-frame clones and omits some. Found here are more than 95,000 clones, about nine tenths of them singletons; the top ten hold 7% to 10%. This CDR3 region has 13 residues. V was trimmed by 6 bases and J by 3 bases, leaving 9 bases between them. Germline assignment: CDR1 MNHEY and CDR2 SVGAGI. The TCR was taken from a man in his forties in good health. V gene TRBV6-5 combines with J gene TRBJ2-1; the D is unclear. The source material was blood. Here the CDR3 DNA reads TGTGCCAGCAGATGGTCTCACTACAATGAGCAGTTCTTC. Its translation is CASRWSHYNEQFF.